This T cell receptor (beta chain) was profiled in a study of blood T cells in healthy people across ages. Regarding the study as a whole: The fall in TCR beta diversity per million T cells was roughly linear with age.

Alongside a J-beta primer mix, a sample-barcoded 5' primer served in a second PCR lasting roughly 6 to 12 cycles. TCRdb reprocessed the 5' RACE reads via MiXCR and lists one record per CDR3 protein. Counted here are 1.8 million or so distinct CDR3 sequences, around 40% occurring once; the ten biggest clones make up about 21%. The CDR3 is made up of 13 amino acids. The V and J ends lost 5 bases and 4 bases respectively, with 11 bases between them. A note on this clonotype: No antigen is known for it.

The chain is built from TRBV12-3 or TRBV12-4 and TRBJ2-5; D uncertain. Material for sequencing was blood. The clonotype originates from a human donor in good health. DNA for the CDR3: TGTGCCAGCAGTCTCGAGTGGTCAGAGACCCAGTACTTC. Protein product: CASSLEWSETQYF.